The rows below give T cell receptor beta chains drawn from one sample of a study of blood T cell repertoires in COVID-19. Assay used: immunoSEQ multiplex PCR; TCRdb lists only in-frame clones, some missing. This sample yields 300,000 to 500,000 clones, of which approximately 88% are seen a single time; 0.95% to 1% belongs to the top ten. Sample: PBMCs or T cells enriched from blood (not recorded which). These receptor sequences come from a woman in her 30s with acute COVID-19. Each CDR3 is given with its conserved first and last residue. The D gene is left open where the match is weak. A row's size may be missing; if present it is once, few, many or a size class.

v_gene: TRBV5-6; abundance: NA; d_gene: TRBD1; j_gene: TRBJ1-6; CDR3aa: CASSLGTGTALYNSPLHF; CDR3nt: TGTGCCAGCAGCTTGGGAACTGGGACAGCACTATATAATTCACCCCTCCACTTT
v_gene: TRBV27; abundance: NA; d_gene: NA; j_gene: TRBJ2-1; CDR3aa: CASSSGQPWRSYNEQFF; CDR3nt: TGTGCCAGCAGTTCTGGACAGCCCTGGAGGTCCTACAATGAGCAGTTCTTC
v_gene: TRBV9; abundance: NA; d_gene: NA; j_gene: TRBJ1-5; CDR3aa: CASSADSGAQPQHF; CDR3nt: TGTGCCAGCAGCGCGGACAGTGGGGCTCAGCCCCAGCATTTT
v_gene: TRBV18; abundance: NA; d_gene: NA; j_gene: TRBJ1-1; CDR3aa: CASSRISGTPLNTEAFF; CDR3nt: TGTGCCAGCTCACGTATCTCTGGGACACCCTTGAACACTGAAGCTTTCTTT
v_gene: TRBV6-5; abundance: few; d_gene: NA; j_gene: TRBJ1-2; CDR3aa: CASSYSPRRNGYTF; CDR3nt: TGTGCCAGCAGTTACTCGCCACGGAGGAATGGCTACACCTTC
v_gene: TRBV5-6; abundance: NA; d_gene: NA; j_gene: TRBJ2-7; CDR3aa: CASSLDERRMASYEQYF; CDR3nt: TGTGCCAGCAGCTTGGATGAGAGGAGGATGGCGAGCTACGAGCAGTACTTC
v_gene: TRBV4-3; abundance: NA; d_gene: TRBD1; j_gene: TRBJ1-6; CDR3aa: CASSQATDRFGSPLHF; CDR3nt: TGCGCCAGCAGCCAAGCTACGGACAGGTTCGGTTCACCCCTCCACTTT
v_gene: TRBV5-5; abundance: NA; d_gene: TRBD1; j_gene: TRBJ2-3; CDR3aa: CASSDPGQLSTDTQYF; CDR3nt: TGTGCCAGCAGCGACCCGGGACAGTTGAGCACAGATACGCAGTATTTT
v_gene: TRBV12-5; abundance: NA; d_gene: NA; j_gene: TRBJ1-3; CDR3aa: CASGAAGGRDTIYF; CDR3nt: TGTGCTAGTGGTGCCGCTGGTGGGCGGGACACCATATATTTT
v_gene: TRBV11-2; abundance: NA; d_gene: TRBD1; j_gene: TRBJ1-4; CDR3aa: CASSWGQGVWEKLFF; CDR3nt: TGTGCCAGCAGCTGGGGACAGGGGGTATGGGAAAAACTGTTTTTT
v_gene: TRBV24-1; abundance: NA; d_gene: NA; j_gene: TRBJ1-5; CDR3aa: CAISDCGGYDSNQPQHF; CDR3nt: TGTGCCATCAGTGATTGTGGAGGTTATGATAGCAATCAGCCCCAGCATTTT
v_gene: TRBV5-1; abundance: NA; d_gene: TRBD1; j_gene: TRBJ2-7; CDR3aa: CASSLAQGVSYEQYF; CDR3nt: TGCGCCAGCAGCTTGGCCCAGGGGGTGTCCTACGAGCAGTACTTC
v_gene: TRBV7-6; abundance: NA; d_gene: NA; j_gene: TRBJ1-6; CDR3aa: CASSLGTRGGDSPLHF; CDR3nt: TGTGCCAGCAGCTTAGGGACCCGGGGTGGGGATTCACCCCTCCACTTT
v_gene: TRBV19; abundance: NA; d_gene: TRBD1; j_gene: TRBJ1-4; CDR3aa: CASSRTGFGEKLFF; CDR3nt: TGTGCCAGTAGCCGGACAGGGTTCGGTGAAAAACTGTTTTTT
v_gene: TRBV12-3/TRBV12-4; abundance: NA; d_gene: TRBD1; j_gene: TRBJ1-1; CDR3aa: CASIFTGATEAFF; CDR3nt: TGTGCCAGCATCTTCACAGGGGCCACTGAAGCTTTCTTT
v_gene: TRBV2; abundance: NA; d_gene: TRBD2; j_gene: TRBJ2-7; CDR3aa: CASSNGAGGTYEQYF; CDR3nt: TGTGCCAGCAGCAATGGAGCGGGGGGGACCTACGAGCAGTACTTC
v_gene: TRBV10-2; abundance: NA; d_gene: TRBD2; j_gene: TRBJ2-3; CDR3aa: CASSELASTDTQYF; CDR3nt: TGCGCCAGCAGCGAACTAGCGAGCACAGATACGCAGTATTTT
v_gene: TRBV7-9; abundance: once; d_gene: TRBD1; j_gene: TRBJ1-5; CDR3aa: CASSLTGTVGNQPQHF; CDR3nt: TGTGCCAGCAGCCTAACCGGGACAGTGGGCAATCAGCCCCAGCATTTT
v_gene: TRBV11-2; abundance: NA; d_gene: TRBD2; j_gene: TRBJ2-3; CDR3aa: CASSLRGGSTDTQYF; CDR3nt: TGTGCCAGCAGCTTACGCGGGGGAAGCACAGATACGCAGTATTTT
v_gene: TRBV4-1; abundance: once; d_gene: NA; j_gene: TRBJ1-1; CDR3aa: CASSLKRQARTEAFF; CDR3nt: TGCGCCAGCAGCCTAAAACGACAGGCTCGCACTGAAGCTTTCTTT
v_gene: TRBV14; abundance: NA; d_gene: TRBD2; j_gene: TRBJ2-1; CDR3aa: CASPCEERGSYNEQFF; CDR3nt: TGTGCCAGCCCCTGCGAGGAGCGGGGCTCCTACAATGAGCAGTTCTTC
v_gene: TRBV13; abundance: NA; d_gene: NA; j_gene: TRBJ1-6; CDR3aa: CASSLVGGPLHF; CDR3nt: TGTGCCAGCAGCTTAGTGGGGGGACCCCTCCACTTT
v_gene: TRBV7-9; abundance: medium-sized; d_gene: NA; j_gene: TRBJ1-1; CDR3aa: CASSGGEGFQAFF; CDR3nt: TGTGCCAGCAGCGGGGGGGAAGGTTTTCAAGCTTTCTTT
v_gene: TRBV9; abundance: once; d_gene: NA; j_gene: TRBJ1-1; CDR3aa: CASSVGKGEWNTEAFF; CDR3nt: TGTGCCAGCAGCGTAGGAAAGGGGGAATGGAACACTGAAGCTTTCTTT
v_gene: TRBV6-2/TRBV6-3; abundance: NA; d_gene: NA; j_gene: TRBJ1-1; CDR3aa: CASSYGGFTEAFF; CDR3nt: TGTGCCAGCAGTTACGGGGGCTTCACTGAAGCTTTCTTT
v_gene: TRBV7-3; abundance: NA; d_gene: NA; j_gene: TRBJ2-3; CDR3aa: CASSLKPGGTDTQYF; CDR3nt: TGTGCCAGCAGCTTAAAGCCAGGGGGCACAGATACGCAGTATTTT
v_gene: TRBV29-1; abundance: NA; d_gene: NA; j_gene: TRBJ1-1; CDR3aa: CSVLGQKNTEAFF; CDR3nt: TGCAGCGTTTTGGGACAAAAGAACACTGAAGCTTTCTTT
v_gene: TRBV18; abundance: NA; d_gene: NA; j_gene: TRBJ2-5; CDR3aa: CASSPGTKYQETQYF; CDR3nt: TGTGCCAGCTCCCCGGGGACAAAGTACCAAGAGACCCAGTACTTC